A selection of T cell receptor beta chains follows, all from one sample in a study of shared clonotypes between healthy human individuals. TCRdb keeps only in-frame clones here, not all; method: immunoSEQ multiplex PCR. In the table there are roughly 2.2 million clones, roughly 92% of which are singletons. The specimen was naive CD4+ T cells from PBMCs. Every receptor here comes from a man aged 18 to 30 in good health. Some clones in this sample may be carry-over from other donors' samples. The CDR3 runs from the conserved cysteine through the conserved F or W. A D gene is named only where the DNA matches it firmly. Clone size is shown for a subset of rows, as once, few, many or a class of expanded clone.

d_gene,v_gene,abundance,j_gene,CDR3nt,CDR3aa
TRBD2,TRBV6-4,.,TRBJ2-1,TGTGCCAGCAGTGACCCAGCGGGAGGGCCTGAGCAGTTCTTC,CASSDPAGGPEQFF
.,TRBV6-1,.,TRBJ2-1,TGTGCCAGCAATGAGGCAGGGGGGAGTAATGAGCAGTTCTTC,CASNEAGGSNEQFF
TRBD2,TRBV5-4,.,TRBJ2-1,TGTGCCAGCAGTACTAGCGGGAGGCCCTTGGGGAATGAGCAGTTCTTC,CASSTSGRPLGNEQFF
.,TRBV28,.,TRBJ1-1,TGTGCCAGCAGTCCACGATGGACAGTTTACATGAACACTGAAGCTTTCTTT,CASSPRWTVYMNTEAFF
TRBD2,TRBV18,.,TRBJ2-5,TGTGCCAGCTCACCATTAATAGGACTAGCGGGAGGCCAAGAGACCCAGTACTTC,CASSPLIGLAGGQETQYF
.,TRBV28,.,TRBJ1-1,TGTGCCAGCAGTTTAATATTTGGGATTGGGTTAAACACTGAAGCTTTCTTT,CASSLIFGIGLNTEAFF
.,TRBV27,.,TRBJ2-1,TGTGCCAGCAGCCCGGGCAGCCCGTCCTACAATGAGCAGTTCTTC,CASSPGSPSYNEQFF
TRBD1,TRBV25-1,.,TRBJ1-5,TGTGCCAGCGGGGGGACAGGGGTCGGTCAGCCCCAGCATTTT,CASGGTGVGQPQHF
TRBD1,TRBV9,.,TRBJ2-2,TGTGCCAGCAGCCCACGTAGACAGGGGTCAGGGGAGCTGTTTTTT,CASSPRRQGSGELFF
.,TRBV4-2,few,TRBJ1-2,TGTGCCAGCAGCCAAGATCTTCCGGCAGGGTGGGGCTACACCTTC,CASSQDLPAGWGYTF
.,TRBV19,.,TRBJ1-2,TGTGCCAGTACTCAGACATTCGCGATTGGCTACACCTTC,CASTQTFAIGYTF
TRBD2,TRBV4-2,.,TRBJ2-3,TGTGCCAGCAGCCAAGATGGGACTAGCGGGAGGATTAGCACAGATACGCAGTATTTT,CASSQDGTSGRISTDTQYF
.,TRBV7-6,.,TRBJ2-3,TGTGCCAGCAGGAGATTGCGGGGTTCTGACACAGATACGCAGTATTTT,CASRRLRGSDTDTQYF
.,TRBV5-1,.,TRBJ1-1,TGCGCCAGCGCCTCTCAGGAGGGGACTGAAGCTTTCTTT,CASASQEGTEAFF